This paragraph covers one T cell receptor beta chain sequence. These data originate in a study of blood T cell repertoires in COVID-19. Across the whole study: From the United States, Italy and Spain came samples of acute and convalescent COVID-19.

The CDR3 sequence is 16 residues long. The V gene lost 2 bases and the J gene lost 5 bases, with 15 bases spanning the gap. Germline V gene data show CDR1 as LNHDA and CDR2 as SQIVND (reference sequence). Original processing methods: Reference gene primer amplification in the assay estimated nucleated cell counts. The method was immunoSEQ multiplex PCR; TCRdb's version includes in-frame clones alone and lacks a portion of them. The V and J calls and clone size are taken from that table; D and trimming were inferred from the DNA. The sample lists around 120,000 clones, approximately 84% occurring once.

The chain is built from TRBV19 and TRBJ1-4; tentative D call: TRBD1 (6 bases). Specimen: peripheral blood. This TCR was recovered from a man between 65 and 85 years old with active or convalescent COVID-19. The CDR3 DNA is TGTGCCAGTAGTATACAGGGGAGGGTCCCCAATGAAAAACTGTTTTTT. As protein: CASSIQGRVPNEKLFF.